A selection of T cell receptor beta chains follows, all from one sample in a study of shared clonotypes between healthy human individuals. Method: immunoSEQ multiplex PCR; TCRdb's copy keeps in-frame clones and lacks some. The table shows some 2,500,000 clones, with 93% occurring only once. The sample consisted of naive CD4+ T cells from PBMCs. The origin of the receptors is a young man in good health. Some clones in this sample may be carry-over from other donors' samples. Each CDR3 is given with its conserved first and last residue. Fields, in order: CDR3 length, D gene, clone size, V gene, J gene, CDR3 protein, CDR3 DNA. D genes are given only for firm matches. Expanded clones get a size class; other rows say once, few or many, or leave the size out.

>12|.|.|TRBV7-9|TRBJ2-5
CASSRPSETQYF
TGTGCCAGCAGTCGACCCTCGGAGACCCAGTACTTC
>15|.|.|TRBV6-5|TRBJ1-5
CASSYSLAANQPQHF
TGTGCCAGCAGTTACTCGTTGGCAGCTAATCAGCCCCAGCATTTT
>19|.|.|TRBV5-1|TRBJ2-6
CASSLVFPGRSSGANVLTF
TGCGCCAGCAGCTTGGTGTTCCCGGGGCGCTCCTCAGGGGCCAACGTCCTGACTTTC
>13|.|.|TRBV11-2|TRBJ1-3
CASSSDRGNTIYF
TGTGCCAGCAGCTCCGATAGAGGAAACACCATATATTTT
>18|.|.|TRBV5-1|TRBJ1-2
CASRQLKGGREVNYGYTF
TGCGCCAGCAGGCAGCTTAAGGGGGGGCGCGAGGTAAACTATGGCTACACCTTC
>18|TRBD1|.|TRBV5-1|TRBJ1-4
CASSLQPGLREGGEKLFF
TGCGCCAGCAGCCTCCAGCCGGGACTCCGGGAAGGGGGCGAAAAACTGTTTTTT
>13|.|.|TRBV6-1|TRBJ2-7
CASSSYRVPEQYF
TGTGCCAGCAGTTCCTACAGGGTCCCCGAGCAGTACTTC
>19|.|.|TRBV21-1|TRBJ2-1
CASSKAILPWDYRYNEQFF
TGTGCCAGCAGCAAAGCTATACTTCCCTGGGACTACCGCTACAATGAGCAGTTCTTC
>15|TRBD1|.|TRBV7-9|TRBJ2-7
CASSQRDRGTYEQYF
TGTGCCAGCAGCCAACGGGACAGGGGGACCTACGAGCAGTACTTC
>13|.|.|TRBV28|TRBJ1-2
CATTVGSNYGYTF
TGTGCCACAACCGTGGGGTCTAACTATGGCTACACCTTC
>16|TRBD2|.|TRBV2|TRBJ2-1
CASRPGLAGTYNEQFF
TGTGCCAGCAGACCCGGACTAGCGGGTACCTACAATGAGCAGTTCTTC
>12|.|once|TRBV7-2|TRBJ2-7
CASSRSSYEQYF
TGTGCCAGCAGCCGGAGCTCCTACGAGCAGTACTTC
>13|.|.|TRBV6-5|TRBJ1-1
CASRGTVNTEAFF
TGTGCCAGCAGGGGGACGGTTAACACTGAAGCTTTCTTT
>15|TRBD1|.|TRBV7-6|TRBJ2-3
CASSLADRGADTQYF
TGTGCCAGCAGCTTAGCCGACAGGGGGGCAGATACGCAGTATTTT
>15|TRBD1|.|TRBV6-6|TRBJ2-3
CASSPRDRSTDTQYF
TGTGCCAGCAGTCCCCGGGACAGGAGCACAGATACGCAGTATTTT
>13|.|.|TRBV18|TRBJ2-3
CASSPPSRGTQYF
TGTGCCAGCTCACCACCGTCTAGGGGTACGCAGTATTTT
>12|.|.|TRBV7-9|TRBJ1-4
CASSLAGGKLFF
TGTGCCAGCAGCTTAGCAGGGGGTAAACTGTTTTTT
>15|TRBD2|.|TRBV5-1|TRBJ2-7
CASSLALAGVGEQYF
TGCGCCAGCAGCTTGGCCCTAGCGGGAGTAGGCGAGCAGTACTTC
>15|TRBD2|.|TRBV19|TRBJ2-3
CASTTTSGTRDTQYF
TGTGCCAGTACAACGACTAGCGGGACCCGGGATACGCAGTATTTT
>15|.|.|TRBV19|TRBJ2-1
CASSGTSFSYNEQFF
TGTGCCAGTAGTGGGACCTCCTTCTCCTACAATGAGCAGTTCTTC
>11|.|.|TRBV29-1|TRBJ2-2
CSAGTTGELFF
TGCAGCGCGGGGACCACCGGGGAGCTGTTTTTT
>13|.|.|TRBV19|TRBJ1-5
CASSIMGGEPQHF
TGTGCCAGTAGTATTATGGGAGGTGAGCCCCAGCATTTT
>17|TRBD1|.|TRBV4-2|TRBJ1-2
CASSPQAQTGGSSGYTF
TGTGCCAGCAGCCCACAAGCCCAGACAGGGGGGTCTTCTGGCTACACCTTC
>15|TRBD2|.|TRBV2|TRBJ2-1
CASATSGSIYNEQFF
TGTGCCAGTGCGACTAGCGGGAGTATCTACAATGAGCAGTTCTTC
>15|.|.|TRBV28|TRBJ1-2
CASSLMGAGNYGYTF
TGTGCCAGCAGTTTAATGGGGGCAGGAAACTATGGCTACACCTTC
>14|.|.|TRBV7-9|TRBJ2-3
CASTPQGFGDTQYF
TGTGCCAGCACCCCACAGGGATTTGGCGATACGCAGTATTTT
>16|TRBD1|.|TRBV5-1|TRBJ2-7
CASSSARTGDTYEQYF
TGCGCCAGCAGCTCGGCGCGGACAGGGGACACCTACGAGCAGTACTTC
>15|.|.|TRBV19|TRBJ1-5
CASSRGRTFNQPQHF
TGTGCCAGTAGTAGGGGACGGACTTTCAATCAGCCCCAGCATTTT
>15|.|once|TRBV4-1|TRBJ1-1
CASSPRRAVNTEAFF
TGCGCCAGCAGCCCCCGAAGGGCGGTGAACACTGAAGCTTTCTTT
>13|.|few|TRBV18|TRBJ1-5
CASFSGGNQPQHF
TGTGCCAGCTTCTCGGGGGGGAATCAGCCCCAGCATTTT
>14|.|.|TRBV7-8|TRBJ2-1
CASSSGPRLLEQFF
TGTGCCAGCAGCTCAGGACCACGGTTGTTAGAGCAGTTCTTC
>15|.|once|TRBV6-1|TRBJ1-1
CASSEGGAILLLAFF
TGTGCCAGCAGTGAGGGGGGCGCCATACTATTGTTAGCTTTCTTT
>20|TRBD1|.|TRBV4-1|TRBJ1-5
CASSPLEWTGSLGSNQPQHF
TGCGCCAGCAGCCCTCTGGAATGGACAGGATCCCTAGGGAGCAATCAGCCCCAGCATTTT
>15|TRBD2|once|TRBV19|TRBJ2-2
CASSIGGLNTGELFF
TGTGCCAGTAGTATTGGGGGACTAAACACCGGGGAGCTGTTTTTT
>15|TRBD2|.|TRBV7-3|TRBJ2-5
CASSLTGGPWETQYF
TGTGCCAGCAGCTTAACGGGAGGGCCGTGGGAGACCCAGTACTTC
>14|.|once|TRBV5-1|TRBJ1-6
CASSVSSYNSPLHF
TGCGCCAGCAGTGTTAGCTCCTATAATTCACCCCTCCACTTT
>14|.|.|TRBV30|TRBJ2-2
CASSRGALTGELFF
TGTGCCTCGAGCCGGGGGGCGCTCACCGGGGAGCTGTTTTTT
>15|.|.|TRBV21-1|TRBJ1-4
CASSKVHPFSEKLFF
TGTGCCAGCAGCAAAGTCCACCCATTCAGTGAAAAACTGTTTTTT
>16|.|.|TRBV7-2|TRBJ1-5
CASSLGSRLRNQPQHF
TGTGCCAGCAGCTTAGGTTCTCGACTGAGGAATCAGCCCCAGCATTTT
>15|TRBD2|.|TRBV4-2|TRBJ2-7
CASSLWTSGWYEQYF
TGTGCCAGCAGCCTATGGACTAGCGGGTGGTACGAGCAGTACTTC
>16|.|.|TRBV5-1|TRBJ2-1
CASSLDGTRAYNEQFF
TGCGCCAGCAGCCTGGACGGGACTCGAGCCTACAATGAGCAGTTCTTC
>12|.|.|TRBV29-1|TRBJ2-7
CSVQGNRYEQYF
TGCAGCGTTCAGGGTAATCGCTACGAGCAGTACTTC
>15|TRBD2|.|TRBV5-6|TRBJ2-1
CASTRGLADYNEQFF
TGTGCCAGCACCCGAGGACTAGCGGATTACAATGAGCAGTTCTTC
>13|TRBD1|.|TRBV6-6|TRBJ1-1
CASSSYRGTEAFF
TGTGCCAGCAGTTCGTACAGGGGCACTGAAGCTTTCTTT
>14|TRBD1|.|TRBV18|TRBJ1-2
CASSPMNRGDGYTF
TGTGCCAGCTCACCAATGAACAGGGGGGATGGCTACACCTTC
>15|.|.|TRBV7-8|TRBJ2-5
CASSLVHPGSETQYF
TGTGCCAGCAGCTTAGTTCACCCGGGGAGCGAGACCCAGTACTTC
>15|TRBD2|.|TRBV5-1|TRBJ2-5
CASSLAGGPFETQYF
TGCGCCAGCAGCTTAGCGGGAGGGCCCTTCGAGACCCAGTACTTC
>16|TRBD1|.|TRBV28|TRBJ1-1
CASSPPGQGWEHRAFF
TGTGCCAGCAGTCCCCCGGGACAGGGGTGGGAACACCGAGCTTTCTTT
>16|TRBD1|.|TRBV7-2|TRBJ1-4
CASSSAGTGSYEKLFF
TGTGCCAGCAGCTCCGCCGGGACAGGAAGTTATGAAAAACTGTTTTTT
>15|.|.|TRBV5-4|TRBJ1-1
CASSLSRLGNTEAFF
TGTGCCAGCAGCTTGAGTAGGCTAGGAAACACTGAAGCTTTCTTT
>13|.|.|TRBV30|TRBJ2-2
CAWSDNRAGELFF
TGTGCCTGGAGTGACAACAGGGCTGGGGAGCTGTTTTTT
>16|.|.|TRBV28|TRBJ2-2
CASSLISYQNTGELFF
TGTGCCAGCAGTTTGATATCCTACCAGAACACCGGGGAGCTGTTTTTT
>14|TRBD2|.|TRBV30|TRBJ2-7
CAWSISSGPYEQYF
TGTGCCTGGAGTATCTCTAGCGGGCCTTACGAGCAGTACTTC
>13|.|.|TRBV6-5|TRBJ1-1
CASSYSPEGRAFF
TGTGCCAGCAGTTACTCCCCGGAGGGGCGGGCTTTCTTT
>14|.|.|TRBV5-1|TRBJ2-5
CASSRGLILETQYF
TGCGCCAGCAGCCGAGGACTAATCTTGGAGACCCAGTACTTC
>17|TRBD1|.|TRBV27|TRBJ1-2
CASSFSGRDRRNYGYTF
TGTGCCAGCAGTTTTTCGGGCAGGGACAGACGTAACTATGGCTACACCTTC